This T cell receptor (beta chain) is from a study of shared clonotypes between healthy human individuals. Generated by immunoSEQ multiplex PCR, the TCRdb table keeps only in-frame clones and is missing some. Among 640,000 or so clones listed, less than 80% were seen once. V trimming: 4 bases; J trimming: 7 bases; junction bases outside the gene matches: 7. The CDR3 consists of 14 residues. Germline V gives CDR1 LNHDA, CDR2 SQIVND (reference sequence). In the case of this clone: Antigen specificity is unknown.

Study-level results: Few donors restricted represented genetic and exposure-history diversity.

Input material: memory CD4+ T cells sorted from blood. Subset meaning: CD45RA-negative fraction. This chain connects TRBV19 to TRBJ1-2, with 9 bases fitting TRBD1. The receptor was derived from a woman aged 30 to 39 in good health. In DNA form, the CDR3 reads TGTGCCAGTAGTACTTGGGACAGGGAAGGTGGCTACACCTTC. It codes for CASSTWDREGGYTF. The whole variable domain, remainder taken from reference TRBV19 and TRBJ1-2, is DGGITQSPKYLFRKEGQNVTLSCEQNLNHDAMYWYRQDPGQGLRLIYYSQIVNDFQKGDIAEGYSVSREKKESFPLTVTSAQKNPTAFYLCASSTWDREGGYTFGSGTRLTVV.